The 30 T cell receptor beta chains below all came from one sample that was sequenced in a study of cytomegalovirus exposure and HLA in healthy donors. Profiled with immunoSEQ multiplex PCR; TCRdb holds only in-frame clones, not every one. This repertoire shows about 170,000 clones, less than 90% found once; its top ten account for more than 2%. The specimen was PBMCs. These receptors were taken from a woman between 18 and 29 years old in good health and CMV-seronegative.

The gene calls are TRBV10-3 and TRBJ2-3, with 12 bases aligning to TRBD2. CDR1 is ENHRY and CDR2 is SYGVKD in the germline V gene. This CDR3 contains 16 residues. J was trimmed by 5 bases and V by 6 bases; bases with no gene match: 9. CDR3 coding DNA: TGTGCCATCAGACAAACTAGCGGGGGGTCGGGAGATACGCAGTATTTT. It yields the protein CAIRQTSGGSGDTQYF.

The chain employs TRBV2 and TRBJ2-2; maybe TRBD2 (5 bases). From germline, CDR1 is SNHLY and CDR2 FYNNEI. CDR3 length: 14 amino acids. Trimming took off 3 bases at V and 2 bases at J, with 7 bases between the two ends. The CDR3 DNA reads as TGTGCCAGCAGTGATCGGGGAAACACCGGGGAGCTGTTTTTT. This gives the protein CASSDRGNTGELFF.

The J gene is TRBJ1-2, the V gene TRBV6-1, with D tentatively TRBD1 (6 bases). This CDR3 is 14 amino acids long. V lost 6 bases and J 5 bases, leaving 16 bases between the germline ends. Germline values: CDR1 MNHNS, CDR2 SASEGT. This CDR3 reads CASRGSGVGYGYTF. As DNA, the CDR3 is TGTGCCAGCAGGGGATCAGGGGTTGGTTATGGCTACACCTTC.

The chain employs TRBV5-6 and TRBJ2-7; 8 bases map to TRBD1. The CDR3 covers 15 residues. Per the germline V gene, CDR1 is SGHDT and CDR2 is YYEEEE. The V and J ends lost 0 bases and 2 bases, in that order; junction bases with no gene match: 4. The CDR3: CASSLVGQATYEQYF. In DNA form, the CDR3 reads TGTGCCAGCAGCTTGGTGGGACAGGCCACCTACGAGCAGTACTTC.

This sequence joins TRBV20-1 and TRBJ1-2; no firm D call. There are 11 residues in the CDR3. Germline V gene lookup returns CDR1 DFQATT and CDR2 SNEGSKA (reference sequence). Trimming shortened V by 4 bases and J by 4 bases, and 7 bases separated the two germline ends. CDR3 DNA sequence: TGCAGTGCTAATGAGGGCTATGGCTACACCTTC. Its protein product is CSANEGYGYTF.

The rearrangement uses TRBV6-1 and TRBJ1-2, with TRBD1 as a possible D gene (5 bases). Trimming cost V 8 bases and J 4 bases, with 17 bases left between them. Germline assignment: CDR1 MNHNS and CDR2 SASEGT. The CDR3 has 14 amino acids. CDR3 protein: CASQTLRGSYGYTF. The CDR3 nucleotides read TGTGCCAGCCAAACATTAAGGGGTAGCTATGGCTACACCTTC.

V gene TRBV5-1 combines with J gene TRBJ2-2, with a tentative D call TRBD2 (5 bases). Germline V gives CDR1 SGHRS, CDR2 YFSETQ. The V end lost 4 bases, the J end lost 6 bases, and 19 bases lay between the germline ends. The CDR3 spans 16 residues. The CDR3 spells CASSLAQIARAGELFF. CDR3 in DNA: TGCGCCAGCAGCCTTGCCCAAATAGCGCGGGCCGGGGAGCTGTTTTTT. The full variable domain, in which reference TRBV5-1 and TRBJ2-2 provide the parts outside the CDR3, is KAGVTQTPRYLIKTRGQQVTLSCSPISGHRSVSWYQQTPGQGLQFLFEYFSETQRNKGNFPGRFSGRQFSNSRSEMNVSTLELGDSALYLCASSLAQIARAGELFFGEGSRLTVL.

This chain links TRBV6-6 with TRBJ2-7; D unresolved. This CDR3 region has 10 residues. Germline CDR1 MNHNY, CDR2 SVGAGI (reference sequence). V was trimmed by 8 bases and J by 7 bases, leaving 9 bases between them. CDR3 sequence: CASGVREQYF. As DNA, the CDR3 is TGTGCCAGCGGAGTACGGGAGCAGTACTTC.

The chain links TRBV7-2 to TRBJ2-7, with TRBD1 matching over 9 bases. Trimming at V came to 4 bases and at J to 11 bases, leaving 6 bases not matched to a gene. Germline V gene lookup returns CDR1 SGHTA and CDR2 FQGNSA. This CDR3 spans 12 amino acids. The CDR3 DNA sequence: TGTGCCAGCAGCTGGGGGACAGGGTATAAGTACTTC. Translating it yields CASSWGTGYKYF.

The V gene is TRBV14, the J gene TRBJ2-2, with a possible D match to TRBD1 (5 bases). The germline gives CDR1 SGHDN, CDR2 FVKESK. Trimming pared 4 bases from V and 3 bases from J, leaving 18 bases between. The CDR3 runs to 17 residues. This CDR3 reads CASSPGLVFKDTGELFF. CDR3 nucleotide sequence: TGTGCCAGCAGCCCAGGGTTGGTTTTTAAGGACACCGGGGAGCTGTTTTTT.

The chain links TRBV4-3 to TRBJ2-7, with TRBD2 as a possible D gene (5 bases). The ends were cut back, 1 base at V and 2 bases at J, with 9 bases in the middle. Germline CDR1 is LGHNA and CDR2 is YSLEER. CDR3 size: 14 residues. DNA for the CDR3: TGCGCCAGCAGCCAAGGCAGCGGACCCTACGAGCAGTACTTC. It encodes CASSQGSGPYEQYF.

V is TRBV6-5 and J is TRBJ2-5, with D perhaps TRBD1 (6 bases). The V end was cut by 3 bases, the J end by 5 bases, with 13 bases between. Germline-derived CDR1 and CDR2 are MNHEY and SVGAGI. The length of the CDR3 is 14 residues. CDR3 bases: TGTGCCAGCAGTTATACAACGAGGGGGGAGACCCAGTACTTC. As protein: CASSYTTRGETQYF.

This clone was seen more than once but under ten times. The chain joins TRBV5-5 to TRBJ1-1; D is ambiguous. The length of the CDR3 is 13 residues. CDR1 and CDR2 from the germline V gene are SGHKS and YYEKEE (reference sequence). V was clipped by 4 bases and J by 10 bases, with 17 bases between them. CDR3 amino acids: CASSVDRVPRAFF. The CDR3 DNA reads TGTGCCAGCAGCGTTGACCGGGTACCCCGAGCTTTCTTT.

CDR3 amino acids: CASSVGQLGGGAEAGELFF. CDR3 DNA: TGTGCCAGCAGCGTAGGCCAACTAGGCGGGGGGGCCGAGGCCGGGGAGCTGTTTTTT. This sequence joins TRBV9 and TRBJ2-2; TRBD2 aligns across 9 bases. The CDR3 spans 19 residues. Germline V CDR1 and CDR2: SGDLS, YYNGEE. With 0 bases clipped from V and 6 bases from J, the junction kept 15 bases outside the gene matches.

The J gene is TRBJ1-3, the V gene TRBV9; 11 bases fit TRBD1. CDR1 and CDR2 (germline): SGDLS, YYNGEE. Germline trimming cut 4 bases from V and 2 bases from J; bases unmatched to any gene: 5. The CDR3 has 16 amino acids. In DNA form, the CDR3 reads TGTGCCAGCAGCTCCCAGGACAGGGGGCCTGGAAACACCATATATTTT. It specifies CASSSQDRGPGNTIYF.

The rearrangement joins TRBV7-9 to TRBJ1-3; tentatively, D is TRBD1 (6 bases). The CDR3 has 15 amino acids. Trimming took 5 bases from V and 2 from J, leaving 13 bases between them. The germline CDR1 and CDR2 sequences are SEHNR and FQNEAQ (reference sequence). CDR3 in amino acids: CASSQGGGTGNTIYF. The CDR3 coding sequence is TGTGCCAGCAGCCAGGGAGGGGGAACTGGAAACACCATATATTTT.

The chain joins TRBV19 to TRBJ2-7; D may be TRBD2 (6 bases). V dropped 3 bases and J dropped 3 bases, with 18 bases sitting between them. The CDR3 is made up of 16 amino acids. Germline assignment: CDR1 LNHDA and CDR2 SQIVND (reference sequence). The CDR3 bases are TGTGCCAGTAGTATTGCCCACCGGGACTGGATCTACGAGCAGTACTTC. Protein product: CASSIAHRDWIYEQYF.

The chain recombines TRBV4-3 with TRBJ2-3; TRBD2 agrees at 10 bases. The CDR3 runs to 15 residues. V dropped 5 bases and J dropped 3; count of bases not matched to a gene: 5. Looked up from germline, CDR1 is LGHNA and CDR2 is YSLEER. This CDR3 reads CASSSQREGTDTQYF. CDR3 nucleotide sequence: TGCGCCAGCAGCTCTCAGCGGGAGGGGACAGATACGCAGTATTTT.

The chain uses TRBV10-2 and TRBJ1-2; D gene uncertain. There are 12 residues in the CDR3. The V end was cut by 6 bases, the J end by 0 bases, with 5 bases between. The germline gives CDR1 WSHSY, CDR2 SAAADI. This CDR3 is CASRDSNYGYTF. The CDR3 coding sequence is TGCGCCAGCAGGGACTCTAACTATGGCTACACCTTC.

The chain couples TRBV4-1 to TRBJ2-1, with TRBD1 matching 8 bases. Germline assignment: CDR1 MGHRA and CDR2 YSYEKL. CDR3 length: 20 residues. V dropped 2 bases and J dropped 6; count of bases not matched to a gene: 21. CDR3 loop: CASSQSPGQAGPAEGNEQFF. CDR3 nucleotide sequence: TGCGCCAGCAGCCAATCGCCGGGACAGGCAGGCCCCGCCGAAGGCAATGAGCAGTTCTTC.

The genes are TRBV5-4 and TRBJ2-7, with D perhaps matching TRBD1 (6 bases). CDR1 and CDR2 from the germline V gene are SGHNT and YYREEE (reference sequence). The CDR3 runs 15 residues. The V and J ends lost 0 bases and 2 bases respectively, with 12 bases between them. The CDR3 nucleotides read TGTGCCAGCAGCTTGGGTGGCGGACAGACCTACGAGCAGTACTTC. Translated, it gives CASSLGGGQTYEQYF.

J is TRBJ1-1 and V is TRBV4-1, with D possibly matching TRBD1 (6 bases). The germline gives CDR1 MGHRA, CDR2 YSYEKL. CDR3 length equals 15 residues. V was clipped by 4 bases and J by 0 bases, with 12 bases between them. The CDR3 region is CASSLERTVNTEAFF. Here the CDR3 DNA reads TGCGCCAGCAGCCTCGAGAGGACAGTGAACACTGAAGCTTTCTTT.

The chain employs TRBV5-1 and TRBJ2-4; a weak D match, TRBD1 (5 bases). The CDR3 is 13 amino acids. Germline CDR1 reads SGHRS; CDR2 reads YFSETQ. V was shortened by 0 bases and J by 6 bases, with 7 bases between the two germline ends. The CDR3 coding sequence is TGCGCCAGCAGCTTGGGGGGCCCAAACATTCAGTACTTC. This gives the protein CASSLGGPNIQYF.

The chain recombines TRBV27 with TRBJ1-5, with D possibly matching TRBD1 (6 bases). Germline V lookup: CDR1 MNHEY, CDR2 SMNVEV (reference sequence). The CDR3 is 16 residues long. Trimming stripped 2 bases from V and 4 bases from J, with 15 bases between. The CDR3 sequence: CASSLGGAYNNQPQHF. CDR3 nucleotide sequence: TGTGCCAGCAGTTTAGGGGGGGCTTACAATAATCAGCCCCAGCATTTT.

The chain employs TRBV20-1 and TRBJ2-7; maybe TRBD1 (5 bases). Germline V gene data show CDR1 as DFQATT and CDR2 as SNEGSKA (reference sequence). V lost 5 bases, J lost 6 bases, and 11 bases lay in between. The CDR3 runs to 11 residues. Here the CDR3 DNA reads TGCAGTGCTGCAGGGTTTAGCGAGCAGTACTTC. It translates to CSAAGFSEQYF.

The J gene is TRBJ1-5, the V gene TRBV6-1, with D tentatively TRBD1 (6 bases). From germline, CDR1 is MNHNS and CDR2 SASEGT. The CDR3 contains 15 residues. Trimming shortened V by 5 bases and J by 0 bases, and 11 bases separated the two germline ends. The CDR3 region is CASSLTGYSNQPQHF. The CDR3 bases are TGTGCCAGCAGTCTGACAGGTTATAGCAATCAGCCCCAGCATTTT.

This clone was seen only a few times. The V gene is TRBV27, the J gene TRBJ2-1, with a tentative D call TRBD1 (5 bases). This CDR3 has 13 amino acids. V was trimmed by 6 bases and J by 7 bases, leaving 13 bases between them. Germline CDR1 reads MNHEY; CDR2 reads SMNVEV (reference sequence). The CDR3 here is CASRGLGRNEQFF. DNA for the CDR3: TGTGCCAGCAGAGGTCTGGGGCGGAATGAGCAGTTCTTC.

This rearrangement joins TRBV5-4 to TRBJ1-5, with D possibly TRBD1 on 5 matching bases. This CDR3 is 12 amino acids long. The V gene's germline CDR1 is SGHNT and CDR2 YYREEE (reference sequence). The ends were cut back, 10 bases at V and 3 bases at J, with 11 bases in the middle. The CDR3 nucleotides are TGTGCCTCGGGGCGGGACAATCAGCCCCAGCATTTT. Translated: CASGRDNQPQHF.

The rearrangement joins TRBV29-1 to TRBJ1-2; no definite D call. From germline, CDR1 is SQVTM and CDR2 ANQGSEA. CDR3 length: 14 amino acids. The V and J ends lost 6 bases and 1 base respectively, with 15 bases between them. In nucleotides, the CDR3 is TGCAGCGTCGCCCACCCAGGCCTTAACTATGGCTACACCTTC. The encoded protein is CSVAHPGLNYGYTF.

The chain combines TRBV29-1 with TRBJ2-2; D remains unclear. CDR1 is SQVTM and CDR2 is ANQGSEA in the germline V gene. The CDR3 runs to 11 residues. Trimming cost V 4 bases and J 4 bases, with 4 bases left between them. The CDR3, as DNA: TGCAGCGTTGTCAGCACCGGGGAGCTGTTTTTT. As protein: CSVVSTGELFF.